Listed here are 18 T cell receptor beta chains from one sample, sequenced in a study of CD8 T cells in ankylosing spondylitis. TCRdb re-called the 5' RACE reads through MiXCR, storing one row per CDR3 protein. The top ten clones hold about 6.8% of a sample with about 240,000 distinct CDR3 sequences, around 10% of them seen once. What was sequenced was blood, either unsorted or a sorted T cell fraction (not recorded which). These receptor sequences come from a male donor with ankylosing spondylitis or in good health (not recorded which).

This clonotype was observed a handful of times. This chain links TRBV29-1 with TRBJ1-4, with 8 bases that match TRBD1. The length of the CDR3 is 14 residues. V lost 4 bases and J lost 7; bases outside the gene matches: 8. The germline V gene encodes CDR1 SQVTM and CDR2 ANQGSEA. As DNA, the CDR3 is TGCAGCGTTGGTCCGTGGACAGGGTCTGAAAAACTGTTTTTT. It encodes CSVGPWTGSEKLFF.

The rearrangement links TRBV12-3 or TRBV12-4 to TRBJ2-7, with a possible D match to TRBD2 (6 bases). CDR3 size: 13 residues. Trimming shortened V by 3 bases and J by 9 bases, and 15 bases separated the two germline ends. CDR3 sequence (DNA): TGTGCCAGCAGTTTTACAGCGCTCGGGGGGCAGTACTTC. Amino acid sequence: CASSFTALGGQYF.

This clonotype was detected ten times or more. The gene calls are TRBV5-1 and TRBJ2-5, with no clear D. V lost 0 bases, J lost 3 bases, and 9 bases lay in between. The CDR3 runs to 14 residues. Per the germline V gene, CDR1 is SGHRS and CDR2 is YFSETQ. DNA for the CDR3: TGCGCCAGCAGCTTGGAAGCCAGCGAAGAGACCCAGTACTTC. It codes for CASSLEASEETQYF.

The genes are TRBV12-3 or TRBV12-4 and TRBJ1-1; no reliable D call. CDR3 size: 12 residues. V was trimmed by 5 bases and J by 1 base, leaving 5 bases between them. In nucleotides, the CDR3 is TGTGCCAGCAGTCCCTGGAACACTGAAGCTTTCTTT. Its translation is CASSPWNTEAFF.

In its sample, this clonotype was seen a few times. CDR3 protein: CASSLTPSSYNEQFF. CDR3 in DNA: TGTGCCAGCAGCCTGACTCCTAGCTCCTACAATGAGCAGTTCTTC. J is TRBJ2-1 and V is TRBV28; no definite D call. CDR1 and CDR2 (germline): MDHEN, SYDVKM. The CDR3 covers 15 residues. The V end was cut by 6 bases, the J end by 0 bases, with 12 bases between. The full variable domain, with the rest looked up from reference TRBV28 and TRBJ2-1, is DVKVTQSSRYLVKRTGEKVFLECVQDMDHENMFWYRQDPGLGLRLIYFSYDVKMKEKGDIPEGYSVSREKKERFSLILESASTNQTSMYLCASSLTPSSYNEQFFGPGTRLTVL.

The J gene is TRBJ2-6, the V gene TRBV11-2; D may be TRBD1 (7 bases). The germline V gene has CDR1 SGHAT and CDR2 FQNNGV. The CDR3 spans 18 residues. Between the trimmed V and J ends, which lost 4 bases and 0 bases, there was a span of 16 bases. CDR3 in amino acids: CASSYRGGSLSGANVLTF. For the CDR3, the DNA is TGTGCCAGCAGCTACAGGGGAGGATCTCTCTCTGGGGCCAACGTCCTGACTTTC.

This clonotype appeared a few times. The chain uses TRBV5-1 and TRBJ1-1; TRBD1 matches 10 bases. The CDR3 runs 15 residues. V lost 0 bases and J lost 2; bases outside the gene matches: 1. Germline lookup yields CDR1 SGHRS and CDR2 YFSETQ. In DNA, the CDR3 is TGCGCCAGCAGCTTGGGGGACAGGGGCAACACTGAAGCTTTCTTT. Its translation is CASSLGDRGNTEAFF. The full variable domain, its missing parts supplied by reference TRBV5-1 and TRBJ1-1, is KAGVTQTPRYLIKTRGQQVTLSCSPISGHRSVSWYQQTPGQGLQFLFEYFSETQRNKGNFPGRFSGRQFSNSRSEMNVSTLELGDSALYLCASSLGDRGNTEAFFGQGTRLTVV.

The J gene is TRBJ2-4, the V gene TRBV5-1; 7 bases fit TRBD1. The CDR3 runs to 16 residues. Germline assignment: CDR1 SGHRS and CDR2 YFSETQ. Losses at the gene ends were 4 bases for V and 0 bases for J; bases not matched to a gene: 7. CDR3 residues: CASSVGQELAKNIQYF. CDR3 in DNA: TGCGCCAGCAGCGTCGGACAGGAATTAGCCAAAAACATTCAGTACTTC. Full variable domain (remainder filled in from reference TRBV5-1 and TRBJ2-4): KAGVTQTPRYLIKTRGQQVTLSCSPISGHRSVSWYQQTPGQGLQFLFEYFSETQRNKGNFPGRFSGRQFSNSRSEMNVSTLELGDSALYLCASSVGQELAKNIQYFGAGTRLSVL.

This clonotype was picked up a small number of times. This rearrangement joins TRBV29-1 to TRBJ1-3; tentative D call: TRBD1 (6 bases). The V and J ends lost 3 bases and 0 bases respectively, with 21 bases between them. This CDR3 region has 18 residues. Germline assignment: CDR1 SQVTM and CDR2 ANQGSEA. Here the CDR3 reads CSVEVGTPKGRSGNTIYF. DNA of the CDR3: TGCAGCGTTGAGGTTGGGACACCTAAAGGCCGCTCTGGAAACACCATATATTTT.

The chain carries TRBV27 and TRBJ2-1; TRBD2 matches at 7 bases. CDR1 and CDR2 (germline): MNHEY, SMNVEV (reference sequence). The CDR3 has 13 residues. After removal of 9 bases from V and 0 bases from J, the junction contained 2 bases not matched to a gene. The CDR3 region has the DNA TGTGCCAGGTGGGGGGGCTCCTACAATGAGCAGTTCTTC. As protein: CARWGGSYNEQFF.

This clonotype was counted between two and nine times. This chain joins TRBV14 and TRBJ2-5, with D maybe TRBD1 (6 bases). This CDR3 is 12 amino acids long. V lost 10 bases to trimming and J lost 2 bases, with 11 bases between them. From germline, CDR1 is SGHDN and CDR2 FVKESK. CDR3 coding DNA: TGTGCCATCGAACAGGGTCAAGAGACCCAGTACTTC. It is translated as CAIEQGQETQYF.

This clonotype was observed at least ten times. The genes are TRBV7-6 and TRBJ2-7; 10 positions agree with TRBD2. V lost 5 bases and J lost 3; bases outside the gene matches: 13. The CDR3 spans 17 residues. Per germline, CDR1 SGHVS and CDR2 FNYEAQ. DNA for the CDR3: TGTGCCAGCAGCCCCATCTTAGGTAGCGGGAGGATCTACGAGCAGTACTTC. Protein: CASSPILGSGRIYEQYF.

Here the CDR3 reads CASRSGGTDTQYF. DNA for the CDR3: TGTGCCAGCCGTTCGGGTGGCACAGATACGCAGTATTTT. The J gene is TRBJ2-3, the V gene TRBV6-2 or TRBV6-3; D remains ambiguous. CDR1 and CDR2 from the germline V gene are MNHEY and SVGEGT. This CDR3 is 13 amino acids long. V was clipped by 8 bases and J by 1 base, with 10 bases between them.

The V and J genes are TRBV28 and TRBJ2-7, with no clear D. This CDR3 is built from 14 residues. CDR1 MDHEN and CDR2 SYDVKM come from the germline V gene. Deletions cut 2 bases from V and 3 bases from J, with 11 bases between. The CDR3 is CASSLLGQYYEQYF. In DNA, the CDR3 is TGTGCCAGCAGTTTACTTGGGCAGTACTACGAGCAGTACTTC.

The V and J genes are TRBV28 and TRBJ1-2; D is unclear. In germline, CDR1 is MDHEN, CDR2 SYDVKM. Trimming removed 6 bases from V and 4 bases from J, with 18 bases in between. CDR3 length: 15 residues. CDR3 nucleotide sequence: TGTGCCAGCAGGCCCTTAGGATCAGAGGGCTATGGCTACACCTTC. It translates to CASRPLGSEGYGYTF.

This clonotype showed up many times. The chain recombines TRBV12-5 with TRBJ2-2; maybe TRBD1 (5 bases). The CDR3 covers 15 residues. Trimming stripped 3 bases from V and 3 bases from J, with 11 bases between. The V gene's germline CDR1 is LGHNT and CDR2 FRNRAP. For the CDR3, the DNA is TGTGCTAGTGGTTTCCCCCAGGGTTACACCGGGGAGCTGTTTTTT. Translation gives CASGFPQGYTGELFF. Filled out from reference TRBV12-5 and TRBJ2-2, the complete variable domain reads DARVTQTPRHKVTEMGQEVTMRCQPILGHNTVFWYRQTMMQGLELLAYFRNRAPLDDSGMPKDRFSAEMPDATLATLKIQPSEPRDSAVYFCASGFPQGYTGELFFGEGSRLTVL.

This clonotype was observed many times. This chain joins TRBV10-3 and TRBJ2-3; possible D gene TRBD2, 5 bases. The CDR3 has 20 amino acids. Germline CDR1 ENHRY, CDR2 SYGVKD. V lost 6 bases and J lost 0, with 28 bases in between. The CDR3 here is CAISVEPARGSRLSTDTQYF. CDR3 in DNA: TGTGCCATCAGCGTAGAACCTGCTCGGGGATCACGGCTAAGCACAGATACGCAGTATTTT.

Of note for this clonotype: Just one base apart from a much larger clone, this may be a read error. V usage is TRBV6-2 or TRBV6-3 and J usage is TRBJ2-7, with a weak D call TRBD1 (6 bases). CDR3 size: 13 residues. Germline-derived CDR1 and CDR2 are MNHEY and SVGEGT. V was trimmed by 7 bases and J by 5 bases, leaving 15 bases between them. The CDR3 protein is CASKLGHIHEQYF. CDR3 DNA sequence: TGTGCCAGCAAGTTGGGACACATCCACGAGCAGTACTTC.